The sequence of this T cell receptor (beta chain) was determined in a study of blood T cell repertoires in COVID-19. Across the study: From the United States, Italy and Spain came samples of acute and convalescent COVID-19.

In the study's own analysis: Reference gene primer amplification in the assay estimated nucleated cell counts. TCRdb's table, derived via immunoSEQ multiplex PCR, lists solely in-frame clones and lacks some. The V and J calls and clone size come from that table; D and trimming were worked out from the DNA. This sample carries nearly 300,000 clones, approximately 88% of them seen once, and the ten largest clones take 6.9%. The V segment lost 7 bases and the J segment 2 bases; nucleotides outside the gene matches: 6. CDR1 and CDR2 (germline): MNHEY, SVGAGI. The CDR3 is made up of 15 amino acids. Sequencing input: peripheral blood. V and J are TRBV6-5 and TRBJ2-2, with TRBD2 matching over 8 bases. This clonotype was sampled from a woman younger than 45 who had recovered from COVID-19. CDR3 sequence reads: CASNPSGGNTGELFF. CDR3 DNA sequence: TGTGCCAGCAACCCCAGCGGGGGAAACACCGGGGAGCTGTTTTTT.